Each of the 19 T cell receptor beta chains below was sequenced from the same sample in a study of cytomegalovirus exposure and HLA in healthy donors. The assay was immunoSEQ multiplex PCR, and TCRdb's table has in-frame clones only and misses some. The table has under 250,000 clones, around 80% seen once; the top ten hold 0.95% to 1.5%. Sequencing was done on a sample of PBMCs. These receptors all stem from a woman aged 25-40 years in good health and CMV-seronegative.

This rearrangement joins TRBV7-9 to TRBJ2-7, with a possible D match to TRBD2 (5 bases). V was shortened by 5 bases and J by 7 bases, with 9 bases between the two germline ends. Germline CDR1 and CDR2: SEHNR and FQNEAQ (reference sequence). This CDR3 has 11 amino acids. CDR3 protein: CASSRGLEQYF. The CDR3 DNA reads TGTGCCAGCAGCCGCGGACTTGAGCAGTACTTC. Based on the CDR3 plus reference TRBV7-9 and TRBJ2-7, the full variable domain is DTGVSQNPRHKITKRGQNVTFRCDPISEHNRLYWYRQTLGQGPEFLTYFQNEAQLEKSRLLSDRFSAERPKGSFSTLEIQRTEQGDSAMYLCASSRGLEQYFGPGTRLTVT.

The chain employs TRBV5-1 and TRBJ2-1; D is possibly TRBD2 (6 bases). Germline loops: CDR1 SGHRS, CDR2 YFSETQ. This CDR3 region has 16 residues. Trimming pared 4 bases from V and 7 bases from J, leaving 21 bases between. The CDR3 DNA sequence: TGCGCCAGCAGCCCCTGGGCGGGACCGACTCCGAATGAGCAGTTCTTC. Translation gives CASSPWAGPTPNEQFF.

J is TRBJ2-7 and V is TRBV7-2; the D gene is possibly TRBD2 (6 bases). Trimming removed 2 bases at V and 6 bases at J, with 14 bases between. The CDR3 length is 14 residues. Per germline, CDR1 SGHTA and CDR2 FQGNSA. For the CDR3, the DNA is TGTGCCAGCAGCTTAATGGGCGGGAAGGGCGAGCAGTACTTC. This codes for CASSLMGGKGEQYF.

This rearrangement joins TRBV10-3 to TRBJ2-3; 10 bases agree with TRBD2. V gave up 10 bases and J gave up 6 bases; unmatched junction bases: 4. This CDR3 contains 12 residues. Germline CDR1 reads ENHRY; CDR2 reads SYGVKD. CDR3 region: CATKAGGDTQYF. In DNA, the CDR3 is TGTGCCACCAAAGCGGGAGGGGATACGCAGTATTTT.

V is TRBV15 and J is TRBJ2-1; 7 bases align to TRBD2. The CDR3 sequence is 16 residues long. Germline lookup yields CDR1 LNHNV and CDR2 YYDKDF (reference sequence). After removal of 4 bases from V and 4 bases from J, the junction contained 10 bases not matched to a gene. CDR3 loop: CATSKGPLAAYNEQFF. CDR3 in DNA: TGTGCCACCAGCAAAGGACCTCTAGCGGCTTACAATGAGCAGTTCTTC.

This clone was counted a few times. This CDR3 is CASGERAFF. CDR3 nucleotides: TGTGCCTCGGGTGAGCGGGCTTTCTTT. The chain links TRBV30 to TRBJ1-1; D is unresolved. The CDR3 extends over 9 amino acids. V shed 7 bases and J shed 11 bases, with 11 bases lying between them. Germline CDR1 reads GTSNPN; CDR2 reads SVGIG (reference sequence).

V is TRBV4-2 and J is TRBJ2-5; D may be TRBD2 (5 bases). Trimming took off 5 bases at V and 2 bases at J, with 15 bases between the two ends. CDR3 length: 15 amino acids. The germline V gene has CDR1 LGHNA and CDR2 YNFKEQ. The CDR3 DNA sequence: TGTGCCAGCAGCGATAGTGGGAGCGGTCAAGAGACCCAGTACTTC. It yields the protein CASSDSGSGQETQYF.

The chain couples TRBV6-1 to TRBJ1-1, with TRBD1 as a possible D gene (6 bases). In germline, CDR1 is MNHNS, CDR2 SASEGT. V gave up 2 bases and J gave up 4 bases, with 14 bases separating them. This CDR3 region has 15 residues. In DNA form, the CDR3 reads TGTGCCAGCAGTGAATTTGGGGGCGCGGGCACTGAAGCTTTCTTT. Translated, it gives CASSEFGGAGTEAFF.

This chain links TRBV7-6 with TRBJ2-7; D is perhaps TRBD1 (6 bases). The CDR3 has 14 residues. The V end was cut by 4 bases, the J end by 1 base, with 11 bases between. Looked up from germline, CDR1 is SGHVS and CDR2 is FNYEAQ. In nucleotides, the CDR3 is TGTGCCAGCAGCTCCAGGGGTTATTCCTACGAGCAGTACTTC. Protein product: CASSSRGYSYEQYF.

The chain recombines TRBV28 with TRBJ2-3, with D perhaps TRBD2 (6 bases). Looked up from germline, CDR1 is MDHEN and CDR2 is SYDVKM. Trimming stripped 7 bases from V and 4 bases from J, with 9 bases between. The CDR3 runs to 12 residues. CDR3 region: CASKEGSDTQYF. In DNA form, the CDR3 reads TGTGCCAGCAAGGAGGGCTCAGATACGCAGTATTTT.

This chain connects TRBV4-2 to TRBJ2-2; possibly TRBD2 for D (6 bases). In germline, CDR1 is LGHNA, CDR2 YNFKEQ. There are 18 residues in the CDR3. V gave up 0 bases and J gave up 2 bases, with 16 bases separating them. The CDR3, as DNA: TGTGCCAGCAGCCAAGAGGTCCCTAGCGCTCAAAACACCGGGGAGCTGTTTTTT. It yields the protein CASSQEVPSAQNTGELFF.

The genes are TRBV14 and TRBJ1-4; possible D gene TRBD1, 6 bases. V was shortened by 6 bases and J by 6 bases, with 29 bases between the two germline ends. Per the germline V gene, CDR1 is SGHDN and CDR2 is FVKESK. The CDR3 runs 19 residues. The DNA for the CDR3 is TGTGCCAGCAGGCCCCGGAACACAGGGTGGGGAGTAAACGATGAAAAACTGTTTTTT. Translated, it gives CASRPRNTGWGVNDEKLFF.

The CDR3 loop is CASSPSGGGSYEQYF. The CDR3, as DNA: TGTGCCAGCAGCCCCTCGGGGGGGGGCTCCTACGAGCAGTACTTC. V is TRBV5-4 and J is TRBJ2-7, with 8 bases aligning to TRBD2. V lost 4 bases, J lost 0 bases, and 6 bases stayed unmatched. CDR3 length: 15 amino acids. Germline V gene sequence: CDR1 SGHNT, CDR2 YYREEE (reference sequence).

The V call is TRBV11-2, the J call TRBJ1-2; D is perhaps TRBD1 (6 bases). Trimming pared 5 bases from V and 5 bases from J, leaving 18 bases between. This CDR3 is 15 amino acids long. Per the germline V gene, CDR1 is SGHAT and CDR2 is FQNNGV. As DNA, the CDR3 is TGTGCCAGCAGCCCCTGGGTTGAGGGGGGGTATGGCTACACCTTC. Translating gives CASSPWVEGGYGYTF.

The CDR3 spells CAWRGSGGMEAFF. In DNA, the CDR3 is TGTGCCTGGAGAGGGTCAGGGGGAATGGAAGCTTTCTTT. The chain recombines TRBV30 with TRBJ1-1, with 7 bases lining up with TRBD1. In germline, CDR1 is GTSNPN, CDR2 SVGIG (reference sequence). The CDR3 covers 13 residues. The ends lost 3 bases at V and 8 bases at J; junction bases unmatched: 9.

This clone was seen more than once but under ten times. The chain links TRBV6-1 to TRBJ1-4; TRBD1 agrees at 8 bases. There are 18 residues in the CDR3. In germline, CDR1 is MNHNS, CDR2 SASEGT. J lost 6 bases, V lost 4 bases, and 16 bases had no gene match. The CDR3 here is CASSVAWQGAPLDEKLFF. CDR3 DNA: TGTGCCAGCAGTGTAGCCTGGCAGGGGGCCCCCTTGGATGAAAAACTGTTTTTT.

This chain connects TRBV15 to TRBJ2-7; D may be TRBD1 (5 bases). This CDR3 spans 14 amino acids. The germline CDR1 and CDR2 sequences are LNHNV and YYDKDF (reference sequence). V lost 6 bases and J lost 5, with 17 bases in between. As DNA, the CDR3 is TGTGCCACCAGAGTCCAGGGCATGGGAAACGAGCAGTACTTC. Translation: CATRVQGMGNEQYF.

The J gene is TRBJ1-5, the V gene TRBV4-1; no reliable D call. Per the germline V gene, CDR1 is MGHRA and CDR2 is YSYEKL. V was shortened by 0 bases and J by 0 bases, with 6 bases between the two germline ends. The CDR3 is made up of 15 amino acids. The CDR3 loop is CASSQDHTSNQPQHF. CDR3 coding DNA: TGCGCCAGCAGCCAAGATCACACTAGCAATCAGCCCCAGCATTTT.

This CDR3 is CASTPGQGIQETQYF. In DNA form, the CDR3 reads TGTGCCAGCACCCCCGGGCAGGGGATTCAAGAGACCCAGTACTTC. The chain recombines TRBV7-9 with TRBJ2-5; tentatively, D is TRBD1 (6 bases). V lost 7 bases and J lost 2, with 17 bases in between. CDR3 length: 15 amino acids. CDR1 is SEHNR and CDR2 is FQNEAQ in the germline V gene (reference sequence). The variable domain in full, with the rest retrieved from reference TRBV7-9 and TRBJ2-5, is DTGVSQNPRHKITKRGQNVTFRCDPISEHNRLYWYRQTLGQGPEFLTYFQNEAQLEKSRLLSDRFSAERPKGSFSTLEIQRTEQGDSAMYLCASTPGQGIQETQYFGPGTRLLVL.